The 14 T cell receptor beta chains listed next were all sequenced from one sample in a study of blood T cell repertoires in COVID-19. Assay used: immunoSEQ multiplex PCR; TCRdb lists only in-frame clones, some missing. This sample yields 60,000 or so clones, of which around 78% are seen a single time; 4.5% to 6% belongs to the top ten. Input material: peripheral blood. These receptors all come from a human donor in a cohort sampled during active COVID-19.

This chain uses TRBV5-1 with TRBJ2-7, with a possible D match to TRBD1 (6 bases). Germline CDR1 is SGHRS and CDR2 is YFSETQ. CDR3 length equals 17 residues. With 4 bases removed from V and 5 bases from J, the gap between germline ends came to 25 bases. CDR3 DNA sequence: TGCGCCAGCAGCCCCGCCGGGGTTGGGACAAGGATCGACGAGCAGTACTTC. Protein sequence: CASSPAGVGTRIDEQYF.

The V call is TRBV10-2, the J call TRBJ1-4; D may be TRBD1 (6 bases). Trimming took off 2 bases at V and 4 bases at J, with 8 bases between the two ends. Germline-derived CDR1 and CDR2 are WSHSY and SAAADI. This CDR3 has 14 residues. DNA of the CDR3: TGCGCCAGCAGTGAGAGGACAGTTAATGAAAAACTGTTTTTT. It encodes CASSERTVNEKLFF.

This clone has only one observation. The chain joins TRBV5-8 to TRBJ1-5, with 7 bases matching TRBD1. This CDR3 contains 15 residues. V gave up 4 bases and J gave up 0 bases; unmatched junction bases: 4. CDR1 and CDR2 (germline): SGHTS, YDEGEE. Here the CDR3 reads CASSKGQHSNQPQHF. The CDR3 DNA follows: TGTGCCAGCAGCAAGGGACAGCATAGCAATCAGCCCCAGCATTTT.

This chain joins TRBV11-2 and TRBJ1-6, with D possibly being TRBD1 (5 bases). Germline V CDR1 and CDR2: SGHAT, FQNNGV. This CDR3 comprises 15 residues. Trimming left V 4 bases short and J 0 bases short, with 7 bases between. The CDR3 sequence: CASSSDSSYNSPLHF. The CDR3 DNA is TGTGCCAGCAGCTCCGACAGCTCCTATAATTCACCCCTCCACTTT.

This chain's CDR3 is CASSQYSTGLGAFF. DNA for the CDR3: TGTGCCAGCAGTCAATACTCAACAGGGTTGGGGGCTTTCTTT. The V gene is TRBV27, the J gene TRBJ1-1; weak D call: TRBD1 (6 bases). The V gene lost 5 bases and the J gene lost 11 bases, with 21 bases spanning the gap. CDR1 MNHEY and CDR2 SMNVEV come from the germline V gene (reference sequence). This CDR3 has 14 amino acids.

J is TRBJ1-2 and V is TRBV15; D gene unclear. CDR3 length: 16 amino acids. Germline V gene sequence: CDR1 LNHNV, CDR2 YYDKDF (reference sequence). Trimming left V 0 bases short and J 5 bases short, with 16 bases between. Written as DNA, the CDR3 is TGTGCCACCAGCAGAGATCTGTCGGAGGATCTTTATGGCTACACCTTC. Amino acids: CATSRDLSEDLYGYTF.

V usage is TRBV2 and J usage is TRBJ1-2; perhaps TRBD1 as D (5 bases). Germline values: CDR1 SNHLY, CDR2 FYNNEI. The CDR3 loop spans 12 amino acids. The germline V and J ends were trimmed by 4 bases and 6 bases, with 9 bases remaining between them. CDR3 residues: CASSGQGDGYTF. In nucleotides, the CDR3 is TGTGCCAGCAGTGGGCAGGGTGATGGCTACACCTTC. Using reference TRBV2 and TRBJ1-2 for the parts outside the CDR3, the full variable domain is EPEVTQTPSHQVTQMGQEVILRCVPISNHLYFYWYRQILGQKVEFLVSFYNNEISEKSEIFDDQFSVERPDGSNFTLKIRSTKLEDSAMYFCASSGQGDGYTFGSGTRLTVV.

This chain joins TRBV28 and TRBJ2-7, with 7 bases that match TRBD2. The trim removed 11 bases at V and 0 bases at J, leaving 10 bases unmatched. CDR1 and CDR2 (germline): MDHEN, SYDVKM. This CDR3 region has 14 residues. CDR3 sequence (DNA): TGTGCCCGCAACCTAGCGGACACCTCCTACGAGCAGTACTTC. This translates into CARNLADTSYEQYF.

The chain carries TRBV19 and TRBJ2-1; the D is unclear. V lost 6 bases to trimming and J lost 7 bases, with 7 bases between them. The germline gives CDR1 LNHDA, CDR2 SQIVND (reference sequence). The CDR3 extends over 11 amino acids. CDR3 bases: TGTGCCAGTAGCATCCTAAATGAGCAGTTCTTC. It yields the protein CASSILNEQFF.

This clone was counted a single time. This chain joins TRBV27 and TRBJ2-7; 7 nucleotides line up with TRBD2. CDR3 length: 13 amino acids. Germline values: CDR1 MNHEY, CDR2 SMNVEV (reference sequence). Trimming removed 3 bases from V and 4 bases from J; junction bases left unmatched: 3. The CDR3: CASSFQGGYEQYF. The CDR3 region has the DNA TGTGCCAGCAGTTTTCAGGGAGGGTACGAGCAGTACTTC.

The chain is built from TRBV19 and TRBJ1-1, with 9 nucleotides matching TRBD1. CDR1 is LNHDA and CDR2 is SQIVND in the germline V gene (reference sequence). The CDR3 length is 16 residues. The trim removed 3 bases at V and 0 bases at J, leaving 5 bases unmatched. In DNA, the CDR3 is TGTGCCAGTAGTATGGGGACAGGGTGGTTGAACACTGAAGCTTTCTTT. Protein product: CASSMGTGWLNTEAFF.

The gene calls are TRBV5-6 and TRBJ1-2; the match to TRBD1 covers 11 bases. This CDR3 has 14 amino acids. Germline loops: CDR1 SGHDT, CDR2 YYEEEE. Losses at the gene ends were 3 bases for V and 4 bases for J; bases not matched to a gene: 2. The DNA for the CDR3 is TGTGCCAGCAGCTCCGGGACAGGGGGCTATGGCTACACCTTC. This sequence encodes CASSSGTGGYGYTF.

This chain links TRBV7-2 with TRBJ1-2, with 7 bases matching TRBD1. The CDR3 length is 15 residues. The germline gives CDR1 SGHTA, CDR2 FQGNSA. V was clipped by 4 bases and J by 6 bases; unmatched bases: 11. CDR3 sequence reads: CASSSDRESVDGYTF. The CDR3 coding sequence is TGTGCCAGCAGCTCAGACAGGGAATCGGTTGATGGCTACACCTTC.

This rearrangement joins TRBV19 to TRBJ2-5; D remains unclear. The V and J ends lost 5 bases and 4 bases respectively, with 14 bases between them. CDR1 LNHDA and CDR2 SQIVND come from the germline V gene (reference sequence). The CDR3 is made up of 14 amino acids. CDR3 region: CASSFTFRVETQYF. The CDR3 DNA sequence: TGTGCCAGTAGTTTCACATTCCGGGTAGAGACCCAGTACTTC.